What follows are 12 T cell receptor beta chains derived from one specimen sequenced in a study of T cell changes during pregnancy in multiple sclerosis. Sequenced by immunoSEQ multiplex PCR; TCRdb stores in-frame clones only, minus some. The profile shows about 53,000 clones, roughly nine tenths of them singletons. The sequenced sample was CD8+ T cells from peripheral blood mononuclear cells, obtained before pregnancy. Receptors originate from a female donor with multiple sclerosis, enrolled in a pregnancy study.

V is TRBV5-5 and J is TRBJ1-2; D unresolved. V lost 1 base, J lost 5 bases, and 18 bases lay in between. This CDR3 spans 16 amino acids. Germline-derived CDR1 and CDR2 are SGHKS and YYEKEE (reference sequence). The CDR3 DNA reads as TGTGCCAGCAGCTTGCATTTACTGGCGGATGGTTATGGCTACACCTTC. Its protein product is CASSLHLLADGYGYTF.

The gene calls are TRBV5-8 and TRBJ2-7; maybe TRBD1 (6 bases). Germline values: CDR1 SGHTS, CDR2 YDEGEE. The germline V and J ends were trimmed by 0 bases and 3 bases, with 19 bases remaining between them. This CDR3 comprises 17 residues. CDR3: CASSLVGARGLGYEQYF. The CDR3 DNA is TGTGCCAGCAGCTTGGTGGGGGCGCGCGGGTTAGGCTACGAGCAGTACTTC.

The chain has TRBV9 and TRBJ1-3, with unresolved D. The V end lost 1 base, the J end lost 0 bases, and 14 bases lay between the germline ends. Germline CDR1 is SGDLS and CDR2 is YYNGEE. This CDR3 region has 17 residues. The CDR3 DNA is TGTGCCAGCAGCGTATCCTTACGACCGGGCTCTGGAAACACCATATATTTT. Amino acids: CASSVSLRPGSGNTIYF.

This clone occurred once. This chain connects TRBV4-3 to TRBJ2-3, with D perhaps TRBD1 (6 bases). V gave up 1 base and J gave up 5 bases, with 16 bases separating them. This CDR3 comprises 16 residues. The germline V gene encodes CDR1 LGHNA and CDR2 YSLEER. The DNA of the CDR3 is TGCGCCAGCAGCCAAGGGAGCAGGGGCCTACGAGATACGCAGTATTTT. Protein: CASSQGSRGLRDTQYF.

The rearrangement uses TRBV30 and TRBJ2-1; no reliable D call. V was shortened by 1 base and J by 0 bases, with 7 bases between the two germline ends. CDR1 and CDR2 from the germline V gene are GTSNPN and SVGIG (reference sequence). CDR3 length: 14 amino acids. The CDR3 coding sequence is TGTGCCTGGAGTGACACATCCTCCTACAATGAGCAGTTCTTC. Translation: CAWSDTSSYNEQFF.

The V and J genes are TRBV7-3 and TRBJ2-3; the match to TRBD2 covers 9 bases. The CDR3 is 16 residues long. V dropped 2 bases and J dropped 2; count of bases not matched to a gene: 5. The V gene's germline CDR1 is SGHTA and CDR2 FQGTGA. The CDR3 sequence: CASSLWGGGDTDTQYF. CDR3 nucleotide sequence: TGTGCCAGCAGCTTATGGGGCGGGGGGGACACAGATACGCAGTATTTT.

The chain carries TRBV6-1 and TRBJ1-6; D may be TRBD1 (5 bases). The V gene lost 3 bases and the J gene lost 5 bases, with 5 bases spanning the gap. CDR3 length equals 13 residues. Germline V lookup: CDR1 MNHNS, CDR2 SASEGT. The CDR3 region has the DNA TGTGCCAGCAGTGACAGGGATAATTCACCCCTCCACTTT. Translated: CASSDRDNSPLHF.

The J gene is TRBJ1-2, the V gene TRBV7-3; 11 nucleotides match TRBD1. CDR3 length: 16 amino acids. Germline V gene data show CDR1 as SGHTA and CDR2 as FQGTGA. V gave up 1 base and J gave up 5 bases; unmatched junction bases: 6. The CDR3 sequence: CASSLSRGQGEYGYTF. CDR3 DNA sequence: TGTGCCAGCAGCTTAAGTCGGGGACAGGGGGAGTATGGCTACACCTTC. Full variable domain (rest looked up from reference TRBV7-3 and TRBJ1-2): GAGVSQTPSNKVTEKGKYVELRCDPISGHTALYWYRQSLGQGPEFLIYFQGTGAADDSGLPNDRFFAVRPEGSVSTLKIQRTERGDSAVYLCASSLSRGQGEYGYTFGSGTRLTVV.

The chain carries TRBV10-3 and TRBJ2-5, with TRBD1 matching 8 bases. The J segment lost 5 bases and the V segment lost 0 bases, leaving 8 bases of the junction unmatched. CDR3 size: 16 residues. Germline V CDR1 and CDR2: ENHRY, SYGVKD. The CDR3 loop is CAISESMQGALETQYF. CDR3 coding DNA: TGTGCCATCAGTGAGTCGATGCAGGGGGCACTGGAGACCCAGTACTTC.

The chain links TRBV6-5 to TRBJ1-1; the D gene is possibly TRBD1 (6 bases). Trimming pared 2 bases from V and 0 bases from J, leaving 10 bases between. CDR1 and CDR2 (germline): MNHEY, SVGAGI. This CDR3 comprises 15 residues. CDR3 sequence (DNA): TGTGCCAGCAGTTACACGGACAGAATGAACACTGAAGCTTTCTTT. Residues: CASSYTDRMNTEAFF.

This chain joins TRBV7-9 and TRBJ2-7; the D gene is possibly TRBD2 (5 bases). The germline V gene encodes CDR1 SEHNR and CDR2 FQNEAQ (reference sequence). The CDR3 length is 12 residues. Trimming shortened V by 3 bases and J by 3 bases, and 6 bases separated the two germline ends. The CDR3 DNA is TGTGCCAGCAGCTTCGAGGGCTACGAGCAGTACTTC. This sequence encodes CASSFEGYEQYF.

This rearrangement joins TRBV7-9 to TRBJ2-1; no firm D call. Germline-derived CDR1 and CDR2 are SEHNR and FQNEAQ (reference sequence). V lost 7 bases, J lost 0 bases, and 10 bases lay in between. This CDR3 comprises 14 residues. CDR3 protein: CASIPQTSYNEQFF. CDR3 sequence (DNA): TGTGCCAGCATCCCACAGACCTCCTACAATGAGCAGTTCTTC.